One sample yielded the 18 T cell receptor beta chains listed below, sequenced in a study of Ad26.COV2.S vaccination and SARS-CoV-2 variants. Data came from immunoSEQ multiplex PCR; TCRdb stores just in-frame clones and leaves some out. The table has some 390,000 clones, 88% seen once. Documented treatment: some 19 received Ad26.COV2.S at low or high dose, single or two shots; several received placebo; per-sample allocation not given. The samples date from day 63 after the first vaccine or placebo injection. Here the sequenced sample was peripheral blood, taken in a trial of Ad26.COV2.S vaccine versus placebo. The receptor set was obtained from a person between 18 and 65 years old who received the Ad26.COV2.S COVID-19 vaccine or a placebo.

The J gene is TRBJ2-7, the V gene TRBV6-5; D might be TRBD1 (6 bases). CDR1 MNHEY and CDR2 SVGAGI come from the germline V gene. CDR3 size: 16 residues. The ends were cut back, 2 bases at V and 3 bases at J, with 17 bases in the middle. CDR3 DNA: TGTGCCAGCAGTTACCGCGTCTCCGCAGGGGTCTACGAGCAGTACTTC. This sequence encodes CASSYRVSAGVYEQYF.

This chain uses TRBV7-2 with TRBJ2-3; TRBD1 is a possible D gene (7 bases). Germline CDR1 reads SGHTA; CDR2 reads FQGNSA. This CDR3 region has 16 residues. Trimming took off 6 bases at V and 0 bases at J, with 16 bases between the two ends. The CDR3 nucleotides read TGTGCCAGCAGTTTACCGCGGGACAGTAGCACAGATACGCAGTATTTT. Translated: CASSLPRDSSTDTQYF.

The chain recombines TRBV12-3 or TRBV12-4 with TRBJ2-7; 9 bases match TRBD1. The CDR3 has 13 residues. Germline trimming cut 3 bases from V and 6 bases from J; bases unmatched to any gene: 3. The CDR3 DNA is TGTGCCAGCAGTTTTATGGACAGGGGCGAGCAGTACTTC. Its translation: CASSFMDRGEQYF.

CDR3 region: CASRSQGLGNTIYF. For the CDR3, the DNA is TGTGCCAGCAGGAGTCAGGGGCTAGGAAACACCATATATTTT. The chain links TRBV27 to TRBJ1-3; TRBD1 might be the D (6 bases). Trimming removed 6 bases from V and 4 bases from J, with 13 bases in between. CDR3 length: 14 amino acids. Per germline, CDR1 MNHEY and CDR2 SMNVEV (reference sequence).

The CDR3 DNA is TGTGCCAGTAGTAACCCCGGGGGGAACACTGAAGCTTTCTTT. This codes for CASSNPGGNTEAFF. The J gene is TRBJ1-1, the V gene TRBV19; D possibly corresponds to TRBD1 (5 bases). The CDR3 is 14 residues long. Deletions cut 4 bases from V and 1 base from J, with 10 bases between. CDR1 LNHDA and CDR2 SQIVND come from the germline V gene (reference sequence).

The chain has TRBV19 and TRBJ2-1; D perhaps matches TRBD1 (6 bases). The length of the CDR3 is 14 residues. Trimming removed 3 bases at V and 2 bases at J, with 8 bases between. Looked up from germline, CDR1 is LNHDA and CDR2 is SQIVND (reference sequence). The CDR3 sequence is CASSMQGTYNEQFF. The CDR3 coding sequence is TGTGCCAGTAGTATGCAGGGGACCTACAATGAGCAGTTCTTC.

CDR3 sequence (DNA): TGTGCCAGCAGCTCCGGGGCAGCGGGGGAGTTAGATACGCAGTATTTT. Its translation is CASSSGAAGELDTQYF. J is TRBJ2-3 and V is TRBV7-7; 8 bases map to TRBD2. From germline, CDR1 is SSHAT and CDR2 FNYEAQ (reference sequence). This CDR3 is built from 16 residues. Trimming cost V 4 bases and J 5 bases; bases outside gene matches: 11.

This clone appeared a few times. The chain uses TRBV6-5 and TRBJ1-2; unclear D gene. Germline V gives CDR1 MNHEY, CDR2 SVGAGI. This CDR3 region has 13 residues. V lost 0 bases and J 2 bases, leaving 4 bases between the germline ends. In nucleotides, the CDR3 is TGTGCCAGCAGTTACTCTGGGAACTATGGCTACACCTTC. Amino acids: CASSYSGNYGYTF.

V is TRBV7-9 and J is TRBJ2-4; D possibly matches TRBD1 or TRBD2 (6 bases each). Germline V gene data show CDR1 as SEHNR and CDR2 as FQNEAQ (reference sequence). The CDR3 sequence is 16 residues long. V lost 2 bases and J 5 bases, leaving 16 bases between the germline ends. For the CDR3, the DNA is TGTGCCAGCAGCTTATCTGGGGGGCGCGGCGAAAACATTCAGTACTTC. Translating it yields CASSLSGGRGENIQYF.

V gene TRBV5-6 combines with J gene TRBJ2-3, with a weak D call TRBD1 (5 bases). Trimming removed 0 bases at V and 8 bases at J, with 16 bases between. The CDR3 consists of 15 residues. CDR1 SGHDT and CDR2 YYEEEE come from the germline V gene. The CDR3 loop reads CASSLGARVTSTQYF. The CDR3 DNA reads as TGTGCCAGCAGCTTGGGGGCCAGGGTCACAAGTACGCAGTATTTT.

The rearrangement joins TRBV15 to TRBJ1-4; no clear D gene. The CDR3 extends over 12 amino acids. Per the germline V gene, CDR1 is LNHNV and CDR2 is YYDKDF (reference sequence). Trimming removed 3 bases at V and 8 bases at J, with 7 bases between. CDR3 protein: CATSSSGEKLFF. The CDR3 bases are TGTGCCACCAGCAGCTCGGGGGAAAAACTGTTTTTT. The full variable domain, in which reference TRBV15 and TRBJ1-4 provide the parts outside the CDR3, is DAMVIQNPRYQVTQFGKPVTLSCSQTLNHNVMYWYQQKSSQAPKLLFHYYDKDFNNEADTPDNFQSRRPNTSFCFLDIRSPGLGDTAMYLCATSSSGEKLFFGSGTQLSVL.

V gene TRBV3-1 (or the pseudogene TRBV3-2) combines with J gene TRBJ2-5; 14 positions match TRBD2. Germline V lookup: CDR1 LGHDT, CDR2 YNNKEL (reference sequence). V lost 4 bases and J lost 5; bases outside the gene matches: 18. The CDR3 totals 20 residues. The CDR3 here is CASSRSGTSGGGTPRETQYF. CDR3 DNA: TGTGCCAGCAGCCGTAGCGGGACTAGCGGGGGCGGCACCCCCCGGGAGACCCAGTACTTC.

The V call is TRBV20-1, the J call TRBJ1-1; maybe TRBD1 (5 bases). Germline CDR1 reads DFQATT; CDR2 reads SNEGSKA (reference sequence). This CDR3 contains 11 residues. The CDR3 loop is CGYRRNTEAFF. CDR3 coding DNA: TGCGGCTACAGGAGGAACACTGAAGCTTTCTTT.

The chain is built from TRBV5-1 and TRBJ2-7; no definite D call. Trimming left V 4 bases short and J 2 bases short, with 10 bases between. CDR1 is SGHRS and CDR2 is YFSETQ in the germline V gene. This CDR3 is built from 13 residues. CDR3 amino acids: CASSVTTAYEQYF. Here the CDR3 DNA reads TGCGCCAGCAGCGTGACCACGGCCTACGAGCAGTACTTC.

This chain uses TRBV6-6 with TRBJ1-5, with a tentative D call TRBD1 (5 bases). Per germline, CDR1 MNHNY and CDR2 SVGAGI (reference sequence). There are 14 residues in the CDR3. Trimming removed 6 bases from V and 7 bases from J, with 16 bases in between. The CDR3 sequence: CASSSQPGFQPQHF. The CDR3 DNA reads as TGTGCCAGCAGCTCTCAACCAGGGTTCCAGCCCCAGCATTTT.

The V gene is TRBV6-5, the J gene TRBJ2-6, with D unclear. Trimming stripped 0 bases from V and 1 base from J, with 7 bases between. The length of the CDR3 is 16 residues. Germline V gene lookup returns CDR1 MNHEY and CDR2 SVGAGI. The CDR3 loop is CASSYSAQSGANVLTF. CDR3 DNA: TGTGCCAGCAGTTACTCGGCTCAATCTGGGGCCAACGTCCTGACTTTC.

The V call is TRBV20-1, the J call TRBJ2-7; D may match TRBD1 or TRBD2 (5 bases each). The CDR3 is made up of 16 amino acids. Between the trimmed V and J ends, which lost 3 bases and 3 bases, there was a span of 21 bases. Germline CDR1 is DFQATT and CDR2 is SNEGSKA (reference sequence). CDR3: CSASSMGDAENYEQYF. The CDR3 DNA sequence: TGCAGTGCTAGTAGCATGGGGGACGCGGAGAACTACGAGCAGTACTTC.

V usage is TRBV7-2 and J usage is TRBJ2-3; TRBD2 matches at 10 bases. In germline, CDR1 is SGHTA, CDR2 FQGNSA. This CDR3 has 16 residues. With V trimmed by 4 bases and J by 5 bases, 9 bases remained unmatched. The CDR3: CASSSRSGGAGDTQYF. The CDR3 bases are TGTGCCAGCAGCTCCCGAAGCGGGGGGGCCGGAGATACGCAGTATTTT.